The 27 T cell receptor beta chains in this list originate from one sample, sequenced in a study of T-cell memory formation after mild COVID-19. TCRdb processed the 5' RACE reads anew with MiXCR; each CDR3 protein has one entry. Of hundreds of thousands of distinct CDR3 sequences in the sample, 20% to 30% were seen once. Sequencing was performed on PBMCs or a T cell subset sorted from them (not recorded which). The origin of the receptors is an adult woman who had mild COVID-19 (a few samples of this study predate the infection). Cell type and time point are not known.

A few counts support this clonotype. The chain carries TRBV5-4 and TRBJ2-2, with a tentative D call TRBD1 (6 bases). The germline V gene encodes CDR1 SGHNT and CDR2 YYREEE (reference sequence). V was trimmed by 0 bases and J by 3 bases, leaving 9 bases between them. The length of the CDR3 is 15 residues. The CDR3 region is CASSLANRDTGELFF. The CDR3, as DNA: TGTGCCAGCAGCTTGGCCAACAGGGACACCGGGGAGCTGTTTTTT. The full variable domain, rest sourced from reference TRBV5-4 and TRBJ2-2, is ETGVTQSPTHLIKTRGQQVTLRCSSQSGHNTVSWYQQALGQGPQFIFQYYREEENGRGNFPPRFSGLQFPNYSSELNVNALELDDSALYLCASSLANRDTGELFFGEGSRLTVL.

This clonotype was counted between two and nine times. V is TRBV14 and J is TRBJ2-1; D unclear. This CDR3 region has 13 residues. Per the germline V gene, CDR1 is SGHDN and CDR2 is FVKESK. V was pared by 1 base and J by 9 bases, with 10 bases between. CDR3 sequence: CASSQGVWSEQFF. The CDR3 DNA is TGTGCCAGCAGCCAAGGGGTCTGGAGTGAGCAGTTCTTC. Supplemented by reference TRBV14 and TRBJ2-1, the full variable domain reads EAGVTQFPSHSVIEKGQTVTLRCDPISGHDNLYWYRRVMGKEIKFLLHFVKESKQDESGMPNNRFLAERTGGTYSTLKVQPAELEDSGVYFCASSQGVWSEQFFGPGTRLTVL.

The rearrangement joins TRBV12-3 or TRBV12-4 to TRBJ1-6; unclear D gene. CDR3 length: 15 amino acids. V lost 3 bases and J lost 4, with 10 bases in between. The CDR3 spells CASSFSKVYNSPLHF. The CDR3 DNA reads TGTGCCAGCAGTTTTTCTAAGGTTTATAATTCACCCCTCCACTTT.

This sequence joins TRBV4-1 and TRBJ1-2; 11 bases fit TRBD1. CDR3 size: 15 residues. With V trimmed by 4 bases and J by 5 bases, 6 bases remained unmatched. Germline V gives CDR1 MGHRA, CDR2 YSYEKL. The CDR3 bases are TGCGCCAGCAGCCTTGGACAGGGGGCTTCATATGGCTACACCTTC. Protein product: CASSLGQGASYGYTF.

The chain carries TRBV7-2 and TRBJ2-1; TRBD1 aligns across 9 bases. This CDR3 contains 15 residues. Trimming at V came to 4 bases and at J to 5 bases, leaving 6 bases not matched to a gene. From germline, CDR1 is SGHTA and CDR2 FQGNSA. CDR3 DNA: TGTGCCAGCAGCTGGGGACAGGGTTCTCACAATGAGCAGTTCTTC. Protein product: CASSWGQGSHNEQFF.

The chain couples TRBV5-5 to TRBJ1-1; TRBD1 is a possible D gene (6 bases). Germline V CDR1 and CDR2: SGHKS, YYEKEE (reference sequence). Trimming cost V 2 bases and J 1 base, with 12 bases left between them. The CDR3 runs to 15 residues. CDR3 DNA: TGTGCCAGCAGCTTTATGGACAGATCGAACACTGAAGCTTTCTTT. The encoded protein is CASSFMDRSNTEAFF.

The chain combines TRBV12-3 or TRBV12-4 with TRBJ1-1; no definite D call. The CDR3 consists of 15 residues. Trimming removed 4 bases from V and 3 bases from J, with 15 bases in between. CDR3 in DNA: TGTGCCAGCAGTTCCCACGGATCGCCGGACACTGAAGCTTTCTTT. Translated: CASSSHGSPDTEAFF.

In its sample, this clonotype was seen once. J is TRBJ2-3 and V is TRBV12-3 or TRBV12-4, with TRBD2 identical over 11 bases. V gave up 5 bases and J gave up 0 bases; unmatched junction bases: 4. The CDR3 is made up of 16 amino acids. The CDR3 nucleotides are TGTGCCAGCAGTGCCCGACTAGCGGGGAGCACAGATACGCAGTATTTT. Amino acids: CASSARLAGSTDTQYF.

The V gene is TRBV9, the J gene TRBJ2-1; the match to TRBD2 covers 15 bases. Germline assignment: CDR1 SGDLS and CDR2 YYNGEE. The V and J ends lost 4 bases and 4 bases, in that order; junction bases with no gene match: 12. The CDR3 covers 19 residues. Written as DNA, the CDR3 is TGTGCCAGCAGCAGCCGCCAGGGGACTAGCGGGGGGAAATACAATGAGCAGTTCTTC. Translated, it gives CASSSRQGTSGGKYNEQFF.

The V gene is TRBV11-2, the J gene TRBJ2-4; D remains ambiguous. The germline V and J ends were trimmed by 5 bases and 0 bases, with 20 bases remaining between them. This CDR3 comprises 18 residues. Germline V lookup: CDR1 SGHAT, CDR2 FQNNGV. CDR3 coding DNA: TGTGCCAGCAGCCCGGACGGAAACTTGATCCTAGCCAAAAACATTCAGTACTTC. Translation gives CASSPDGNLILAKNIQYF.

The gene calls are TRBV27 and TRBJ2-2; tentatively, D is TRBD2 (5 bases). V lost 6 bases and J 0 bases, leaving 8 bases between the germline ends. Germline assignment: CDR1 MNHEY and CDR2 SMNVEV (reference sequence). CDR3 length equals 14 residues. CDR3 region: CASRGETNTGELFF. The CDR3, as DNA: TGTGCCAGCAGGGGAGAGACGAACACCGGGGAGCTGTTTTTT.

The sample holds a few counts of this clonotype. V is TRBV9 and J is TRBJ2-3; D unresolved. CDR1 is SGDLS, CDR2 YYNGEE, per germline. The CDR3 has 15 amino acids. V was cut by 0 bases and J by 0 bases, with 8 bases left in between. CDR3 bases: TGTGCCAGCAGCGTAGGTTCCTTAAGCACAGATACGCAGTATTTT. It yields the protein CASSVGSLSTDTQYF.

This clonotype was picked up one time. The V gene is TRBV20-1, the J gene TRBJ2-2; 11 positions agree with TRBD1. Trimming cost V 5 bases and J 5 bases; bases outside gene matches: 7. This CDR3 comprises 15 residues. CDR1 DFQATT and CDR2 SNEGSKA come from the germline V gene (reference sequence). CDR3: CSAEPRDRGTGELFF. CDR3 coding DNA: TGCAGTGCTGAACCTCGGGACAGGGGGACCGGGGAGCTGTTTTTT.

CDR3 sequence: CASTGTGSSYNEQFF. DNA of the CDR3: TGTGCCAGCACCGGGACAGGGAGCTCCTACAATGAGCAGTTCTTC. The rearrangement uses TRBV6-6 and TRBJ2-1; 9 bases match TRBD1. V trimming: 7 bases; J trimming: 0 bases; junction bases outside the gene matches: 4. CDR1 and CDR2 from the germline V gene are MNHNY and SVGAGI (reference sequence). The CDR3 runs 15 residues.

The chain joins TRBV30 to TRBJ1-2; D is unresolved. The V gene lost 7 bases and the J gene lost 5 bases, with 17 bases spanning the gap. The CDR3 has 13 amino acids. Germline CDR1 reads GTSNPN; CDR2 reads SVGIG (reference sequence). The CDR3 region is CAYGVAGGYGYTF. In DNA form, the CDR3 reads TGTGCCTATGGAGTGGCAGGCGGGTATGGCTACACCTTC.

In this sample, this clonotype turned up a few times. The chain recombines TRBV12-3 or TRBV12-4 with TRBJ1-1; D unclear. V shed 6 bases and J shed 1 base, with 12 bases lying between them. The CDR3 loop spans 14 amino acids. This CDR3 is CASSSPKENTEAFF. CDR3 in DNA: TGTGCCAGCAGCTCTCCGAAAGAGAACACTGAAGCTTTCTTT.

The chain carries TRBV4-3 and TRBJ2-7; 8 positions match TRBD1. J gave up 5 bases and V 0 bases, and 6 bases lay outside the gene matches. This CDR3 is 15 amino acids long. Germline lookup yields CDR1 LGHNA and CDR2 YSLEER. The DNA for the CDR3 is TGCGCCAGCAGCCAAGATGACAAGACAGGGGACGAGCAGTACTTC. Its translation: CASSQDDKTGDEQYF.

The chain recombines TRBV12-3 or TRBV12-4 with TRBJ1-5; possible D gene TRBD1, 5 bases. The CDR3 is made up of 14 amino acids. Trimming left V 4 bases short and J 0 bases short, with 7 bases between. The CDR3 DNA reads TGTGCCAGCAGTTCGGGACCTAGCAATCAGCCCCAGCATTTT. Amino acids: CASSSGPSNQPQHF.

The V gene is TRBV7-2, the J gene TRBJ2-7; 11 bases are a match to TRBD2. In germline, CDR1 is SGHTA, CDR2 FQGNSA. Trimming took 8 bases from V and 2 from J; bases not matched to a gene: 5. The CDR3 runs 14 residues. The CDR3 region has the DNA TGTGCCAGCTCTGTAGCGGGAGGGCCCTACGAGCAGTACTTC. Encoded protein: CASSVAGGPYEQYF. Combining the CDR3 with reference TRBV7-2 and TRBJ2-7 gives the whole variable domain GAGVSQSPSNKVTEKGKDVELRCDPISGHTALYWYRQSLGQGLEFLIYFQGNSAPDKSGLPSDRFSAERTGGSVSTLTIQRTQQEDSAVYLCASSVAGGPYEQYFGPGTRLTVT.

CDR3 protein: CASSLGGLGGRHSYEQYF. The CDR3 DNA follows: TGCGCCAGCAGCTTGGGCGGGCTTGGCGGGAGACACTCCTACGAGCAGTACTTC. The chain links TRBV5-1 to TRBJ2-7, with 7 bases matching TRBD2. The germline CDR1 and CDR2 sequences are SGHRS and YFSETQ. CDR3 size: 18 residues. Unmatched junction bases numbered 12, after V lost 0 bases and J lost 0 bases.

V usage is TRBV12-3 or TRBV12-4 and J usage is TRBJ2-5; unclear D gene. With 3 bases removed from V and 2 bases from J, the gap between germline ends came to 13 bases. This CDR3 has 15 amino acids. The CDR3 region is CASSFRRPTQETQYF. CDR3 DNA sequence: TGTGCCAGCAGTTTCCGGCGGCCGACACAAGAGACCCAGTACTTC.

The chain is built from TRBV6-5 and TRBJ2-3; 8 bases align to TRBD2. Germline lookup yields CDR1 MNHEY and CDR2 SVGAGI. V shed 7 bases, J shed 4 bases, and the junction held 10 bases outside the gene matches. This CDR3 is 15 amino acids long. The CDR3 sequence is CASTPAGGRADTQYF. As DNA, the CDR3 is TGTGCCAGCACCCCCGCGGGAGGACGGGCAGATACGCAGTATTTT.

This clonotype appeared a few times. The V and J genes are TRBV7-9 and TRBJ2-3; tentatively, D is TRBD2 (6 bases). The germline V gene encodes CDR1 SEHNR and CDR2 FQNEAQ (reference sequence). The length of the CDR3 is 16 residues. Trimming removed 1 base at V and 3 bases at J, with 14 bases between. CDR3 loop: CASSLVPGEDTDTQYF. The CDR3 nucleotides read TGTGCCAGCAGCTTAGTTCCGGGGGAGGATACAGATACGCAGTATTTT.

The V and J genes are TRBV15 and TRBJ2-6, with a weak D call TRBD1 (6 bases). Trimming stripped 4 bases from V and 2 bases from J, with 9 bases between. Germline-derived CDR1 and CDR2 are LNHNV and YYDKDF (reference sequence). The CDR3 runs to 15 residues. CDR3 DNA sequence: TGTGCCACCAGCACCCGGACAGCTGGGGCCAACGTCCTGACTTTC. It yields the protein CATSTRTAGANVLTF.

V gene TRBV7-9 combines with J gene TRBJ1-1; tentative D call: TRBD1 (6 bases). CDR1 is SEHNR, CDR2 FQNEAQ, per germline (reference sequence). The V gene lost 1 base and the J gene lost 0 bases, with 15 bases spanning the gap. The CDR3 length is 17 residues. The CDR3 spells CASSLGTDSLMNTEAFF. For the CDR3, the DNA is TGTGCCAGCAGCTTAGGGACGGACAGCCTCATGAACACTGAAGCTTTCTTT.

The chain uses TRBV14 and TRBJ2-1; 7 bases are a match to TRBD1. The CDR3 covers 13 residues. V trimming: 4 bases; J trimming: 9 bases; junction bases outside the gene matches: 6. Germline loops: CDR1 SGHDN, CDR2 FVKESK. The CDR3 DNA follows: TGTGCCAGCAGCCGAGCTGGGACAGCTGAGCAGTTCTTC. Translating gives CASSRAGTAEQFF.

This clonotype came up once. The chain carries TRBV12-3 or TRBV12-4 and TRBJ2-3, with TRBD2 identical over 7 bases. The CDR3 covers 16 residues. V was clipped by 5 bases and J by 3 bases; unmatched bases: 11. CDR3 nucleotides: TGTGCCAGCAGTGCGACTAGCCCGGGGAGGACAGATACGCAGTATTTT. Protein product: CASSATSPGRTDTQYF.